Below, one T cell receptor beta chain is given with its context. Per the germline V gene, CDR1 is SGHTA and CDR2 is FQGNSA. V was trimmed by 3 bases and J by 4 bases, leaving 10 bases between them. The CDR3 covers 14 residues. The data belong to a study of blood T cell repertoires in COVID-19. Original methodology: Reference gene primers were amplified, and this amplification served to estimate nucleated cell counts. TCRdb's copy holds only in-frame clones and misses some; the assay was immunoSEQ multiplex PCR. V, J and clone size are those of that table, while D and trimming were read from the DNA. The repertoire has 180,000 or so clones, nearly 90% of them found once; the top ten carry about 2.1%.

Sequenced material: PBMCs or T cells enriched from blood (not recorded which). This TCR came from a woman aged 40 to 55 with acute COVID-19. The rearrangement uses TRBV7-2 and TRBJ2-1, with TRBD2 as a possible D gene (6 bases). CDR3 protein: CASSFNRGYNEQFF. The CDR3 bases are TGTGCCAGCAGCTTTAACCGGGGGTACAATGAGCAGTTCTTC.